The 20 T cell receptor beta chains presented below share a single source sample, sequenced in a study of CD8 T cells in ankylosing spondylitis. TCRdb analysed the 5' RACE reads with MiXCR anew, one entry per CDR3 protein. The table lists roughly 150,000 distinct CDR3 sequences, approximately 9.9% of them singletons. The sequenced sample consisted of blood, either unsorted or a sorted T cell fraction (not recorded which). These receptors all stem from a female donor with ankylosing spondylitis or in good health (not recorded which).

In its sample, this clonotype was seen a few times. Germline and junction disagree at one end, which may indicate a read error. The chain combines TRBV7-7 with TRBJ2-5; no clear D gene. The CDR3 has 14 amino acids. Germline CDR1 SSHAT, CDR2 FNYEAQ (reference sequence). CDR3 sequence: CASSPYEWQETQYF. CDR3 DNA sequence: TGTGCTAGCAGCCCCTATGAGTGGCAAGAGACCCAGTACTTC.

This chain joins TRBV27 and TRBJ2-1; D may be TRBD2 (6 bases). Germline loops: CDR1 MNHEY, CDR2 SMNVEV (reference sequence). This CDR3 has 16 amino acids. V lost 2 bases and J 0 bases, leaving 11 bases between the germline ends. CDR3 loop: CASSLRAGNSYNEQFF. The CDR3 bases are TGTGCCAGCAGTTTACGGGCGGGAAACTCCTACAATGAGCAGTTCTTC.

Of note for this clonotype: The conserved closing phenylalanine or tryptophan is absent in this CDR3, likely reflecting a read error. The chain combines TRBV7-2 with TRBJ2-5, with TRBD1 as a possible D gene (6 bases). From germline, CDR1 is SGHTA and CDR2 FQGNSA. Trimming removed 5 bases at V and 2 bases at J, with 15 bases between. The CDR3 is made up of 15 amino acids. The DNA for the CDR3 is TGTGCCAGCAGCGCAGGGGTGGTGGAGCAAGAGACCCAGTACTTA. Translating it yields CASSAGVVEQETQYL.

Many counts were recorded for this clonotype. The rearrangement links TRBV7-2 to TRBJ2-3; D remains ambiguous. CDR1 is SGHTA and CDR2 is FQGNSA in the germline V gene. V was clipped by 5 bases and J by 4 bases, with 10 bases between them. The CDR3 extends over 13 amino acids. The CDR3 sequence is CASSPPQADTQYF. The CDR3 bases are TGTGCCAGCAGCCCACCCCAGGCAGATACGCAGTATTTT.

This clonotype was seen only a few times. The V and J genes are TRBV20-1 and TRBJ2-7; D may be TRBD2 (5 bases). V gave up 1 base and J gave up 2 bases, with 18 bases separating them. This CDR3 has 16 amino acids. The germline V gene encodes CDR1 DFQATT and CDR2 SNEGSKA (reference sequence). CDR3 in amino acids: CSARAQGLIGAYEQYF. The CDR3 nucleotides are TGCAGTGCTAGAGCTCAAGGACTGATAGGAGCCTACGAGCAGTACTTC.

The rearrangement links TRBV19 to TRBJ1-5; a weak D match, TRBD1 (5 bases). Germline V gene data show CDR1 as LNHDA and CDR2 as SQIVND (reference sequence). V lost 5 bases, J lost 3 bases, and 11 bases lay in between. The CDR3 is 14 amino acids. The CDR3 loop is CASSLLGPNQPQHF. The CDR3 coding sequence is TGTGCCAGTAGTCTCCTGGGGCCCAATCAGCCCCAGCATTTT.

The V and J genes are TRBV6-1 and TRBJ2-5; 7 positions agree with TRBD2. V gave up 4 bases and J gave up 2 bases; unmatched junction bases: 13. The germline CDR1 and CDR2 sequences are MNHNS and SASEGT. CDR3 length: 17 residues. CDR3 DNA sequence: TGTGCCAGCAGTGGAGAGGCAGTAGCGGGCCTACAAGAGACCCAGTACTTC. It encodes CASSGEAVAGLQETQYF.

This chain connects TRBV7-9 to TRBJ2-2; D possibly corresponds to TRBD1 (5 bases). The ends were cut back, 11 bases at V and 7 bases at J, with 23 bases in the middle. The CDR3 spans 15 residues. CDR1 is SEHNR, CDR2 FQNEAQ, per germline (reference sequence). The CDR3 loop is CAGASSLRPDGELFF. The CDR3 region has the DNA TGTGCCGGGGCCAGCAGCTTAAGGCCGGACGGGGAGCTGTTTTTT.

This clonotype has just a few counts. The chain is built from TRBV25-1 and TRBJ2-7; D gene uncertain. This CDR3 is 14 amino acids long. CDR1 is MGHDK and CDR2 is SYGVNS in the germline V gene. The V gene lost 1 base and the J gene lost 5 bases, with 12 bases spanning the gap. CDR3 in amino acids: CASSESGVGHEQYF. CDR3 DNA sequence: TGTGCCAGCAGTGAATCCGGTGTCGGGCACGAGCAGTACTTC.

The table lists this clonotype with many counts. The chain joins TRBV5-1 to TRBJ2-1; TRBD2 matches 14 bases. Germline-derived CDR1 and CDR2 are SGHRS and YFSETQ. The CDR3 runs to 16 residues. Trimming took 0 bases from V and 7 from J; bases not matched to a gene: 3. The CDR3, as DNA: TGCGCCAGCAGCTTGGGGACTAGCGGGAGGTCTAATGAGCAGTTCTTC. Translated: CASSLGTSGRSNEQFF.

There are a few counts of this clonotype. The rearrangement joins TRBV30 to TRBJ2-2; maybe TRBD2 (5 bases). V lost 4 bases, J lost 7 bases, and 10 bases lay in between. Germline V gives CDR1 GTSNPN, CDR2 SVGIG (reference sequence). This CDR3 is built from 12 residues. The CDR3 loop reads CAWTSPHGELFF. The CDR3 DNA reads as TGTGCCTGGACTAGCCCCCACGGGGAGCTGTTTTTT.

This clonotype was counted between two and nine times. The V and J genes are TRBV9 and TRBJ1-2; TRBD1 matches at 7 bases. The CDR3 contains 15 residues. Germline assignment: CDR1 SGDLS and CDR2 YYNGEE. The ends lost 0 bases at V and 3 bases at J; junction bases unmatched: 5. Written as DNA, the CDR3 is TGTGCCAGCAGCGTAGGACAGGGCGGCTACTATGGCTACACCTTC. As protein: CASSVGQGGYYGYTF.

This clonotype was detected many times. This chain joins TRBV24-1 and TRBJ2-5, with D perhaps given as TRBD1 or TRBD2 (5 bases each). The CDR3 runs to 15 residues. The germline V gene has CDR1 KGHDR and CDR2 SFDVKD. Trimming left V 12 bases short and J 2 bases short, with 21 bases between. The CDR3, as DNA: TGTGCCCCCTATCCCTGGGACCGAAGGCAAGAGACCCAGTACTTC. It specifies CAPYPWDRRQETQYF.

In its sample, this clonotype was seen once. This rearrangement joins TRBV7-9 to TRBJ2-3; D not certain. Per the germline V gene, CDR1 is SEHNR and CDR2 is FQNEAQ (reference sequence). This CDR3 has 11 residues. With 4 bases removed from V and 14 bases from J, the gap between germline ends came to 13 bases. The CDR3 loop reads CASSSGPVLYF. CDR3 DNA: TGTGCCAGCAGCTCCGGACCAGTTCTGTATTTT.

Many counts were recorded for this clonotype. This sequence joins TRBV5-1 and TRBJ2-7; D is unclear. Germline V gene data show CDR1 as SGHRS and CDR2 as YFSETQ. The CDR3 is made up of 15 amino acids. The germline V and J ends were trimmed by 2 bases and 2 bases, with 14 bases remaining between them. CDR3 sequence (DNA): TGCGCCAGCAGCTTCGCCGATAGGGCCACCTACGAGCAGTACTTC. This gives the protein CASSFADRATYEQYF.

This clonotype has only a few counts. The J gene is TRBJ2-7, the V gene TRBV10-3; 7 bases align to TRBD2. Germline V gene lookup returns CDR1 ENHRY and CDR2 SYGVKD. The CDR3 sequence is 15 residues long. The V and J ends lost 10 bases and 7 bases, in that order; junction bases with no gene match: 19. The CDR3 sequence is CATPTGTKRFEEQYF. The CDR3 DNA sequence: TGTGCCACCCCGACCGGGACTAAGCGTTTTGAAGAGCAGTACTTC.

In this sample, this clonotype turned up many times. The DNA of the CDR3 is TGTGCCAGCAGTTCGCAGCGGGAGACTTCAGAGACCCAGTACTTC. Translation gives CASSSQRETSETQYF. The rearrangement joins TRBV12-3 or TRBV12-4 to TRBJ2-5; 8 nucleotides match TRBD2. CDR3 length equals 15 residues. V shed 4 bases, J shed 4 bases, and the junction held 8 bases outside the gene matches.

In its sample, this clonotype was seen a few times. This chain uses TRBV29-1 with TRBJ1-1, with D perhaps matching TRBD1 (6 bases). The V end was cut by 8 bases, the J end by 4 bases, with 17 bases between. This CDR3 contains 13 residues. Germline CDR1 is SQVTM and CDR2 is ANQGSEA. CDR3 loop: CSSWGGRGTEAFF. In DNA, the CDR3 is TGCAGCTCCTGGGGGGGGCGCGGCACTGAAGCTTTCTTT.

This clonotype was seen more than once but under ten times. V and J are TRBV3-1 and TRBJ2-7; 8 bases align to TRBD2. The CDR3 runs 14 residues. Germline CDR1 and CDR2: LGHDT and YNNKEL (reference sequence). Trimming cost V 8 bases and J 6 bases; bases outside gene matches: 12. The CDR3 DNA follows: TGTGCCAGCGGACAAGCGGGAGATGGAGTCGAGCAGTACTTC. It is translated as CASGQAGDGVEQYF.

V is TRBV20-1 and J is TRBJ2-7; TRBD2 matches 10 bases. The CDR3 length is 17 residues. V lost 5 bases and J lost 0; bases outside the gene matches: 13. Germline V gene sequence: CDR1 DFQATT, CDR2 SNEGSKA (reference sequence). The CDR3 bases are TGCAGTGCTGGGGGGGTAGCGGGAGGCAGGAGCTCCTACGAGCAGTACTTC. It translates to CSAGGVAGGRSSYEQYF.